The 9 T cell receptor beta chains below all came from one sample that was sequenced in a study of vaccination effects on CD4 cells after COVID-19. Clones were sequenced by immunoSEQ multiplex PCR, and TCRdb holds only the in-frame ones, with some missing. The sample yields fewer than 55,000 clones, about 70% seen once. Which antigens these TCRs recognize remains unknown. Culturing for approximately 10 days preceded CD4+ T cell isolation. Every participant took two doses of the BNT162b2 or mRNA-1273 vaccine. The sequences come from CD4+ T cells from PBMCs cultured without peptide, collected after COVID-19 vaccination. These receptors were taken from a human donor who received a COVID-19 vaccine.

V gene TRBV11-2 combines with J gene TRBJ1-1; no clear D gene. Per germline, CDR1 SGHAT and CDR2 FQNNGV. CDR3 size: 15 residues. The germline V and J ends were trimmed by 5 bases and 4 bases, with 17 bases remaining between them. CDR3 coding DNA: TGTGCCAGCAGCCCGCCGTTGGCTTTTGGCACTGAAGCTTTCTTT. It is translated as CASSPPLAFGTEAFF.

V usage is TRBV5-1 and J usage is TRBJ2-5; no firm D call. The V and J ends lost 1 base and 0 bases respectively, with 13 bases between them. The germline CDR1 and CDR2 sequences are SGHRS and YFSETQ. This CDR3 spans 16 amino acids. The DNA of the CDR3 is TGCGCCAGCAGCTTGAATAGTATCGCGTACCAAGAGACCCAGTACTTC. Its translation is CASSLNSIAYQETQYF.

The gene calls are TRBV18 and TRBJ2-7, with TRBD1 identical over 8 bases. The germline gives CDR1 KGHSH, CDR2 LQKENI. Unmatched junction bases numbered 12, after V lost 5 bases and J lost 6 bases. This CDR3 has 15 amino acids. The CDR3 DNA sequence: TGTGCCAGCTCAAATAACGGACAGGGATTAAGCGAGCAGTACTTC. It encodes CASSNNGQGLSEQYF.

For the CDR3, the DNA is TGTGCCAGCAGTGACCCCGCGGGAGGGGGAGAGACCCAGTACTTC. Protein product: CASSDPAGGGETQYF. The chain carries TRBV2 and TRBJ2-5; 9 bases are shared with TRBD2. V was clipped by 3 bases and J by 4 bases; unmatched bases: 6. Germline CDR1 is SNHLY and CDR2 is FYNNEI. The CDR3 runs to 15 residues.

This rearrangement joins TRBV7-9 to TRBJ2-5; either TRBD1 or TRBD2 may fit D (6 bases each). CDR3 size: 17 residues. With 1 base removed from V and 5 bases from J, the gap between germline ends came to 20 bases. Looked up from germline, CDR1 is SEHNR and CDR2 is FQNEAQ (reference sequence). Here the CDR3 reads CASSLGQTGATGETQYF. CDR3 coding DNA: TGTGCCAGCAGCTTAGGACAAACGGGGGCTACGGGGGAGACCCAGTACTTC.

The chain uses TRBV19 and TRBJ1-4, with D possibly matching TRBD1 (6 bases). Germline V lookup: CDR1 LNHDA, CDR2 SQIVND (reference sequence). V lost 8 bases and J 2 bases, leaving 12 bases between the germline ends. The CDR3 runs 14 residues. As DNA, the CDR3 is TGTGCCAGTGCCAGAACAGGGACTAATGAAAAACTGTTTTTT. Protein sequence: CASARTGTNEKLFF. Full variable domain (remainder filled in from reference TRBV19 and TRBJ1-4): DGGITQSPKYLFRKEGQNVTLSCEQNLNHDAMYWYRQDPGQGLRLIYYSQIVNDFQKGDIAEGYSVSREKKESFPLTVTSAQKNPTAFYLCASARTGTNEKLFFGSGTQLSVL.

This clone was observed a few times. The chain employs TRBV2 and TRBJ2-7; D might be TRBD1 or TRBD2, each matching 5 bases. CDR1 and CDR2 from the germline V gene are SNHLY and FYNNEI. Between the trimmed V and J ends, which lost 7 bases and 6 bases, there was a span of 13 bases. This CDR3 contains 12 residues. The CDR3 here is CASNPIGTEQYF. The CDR3 coding sequence is TGTGCCAGCAACCCCATAGGGACCGAGCAGTACTTC.

J is TRBJ1-4 and V is TRBV5-5, with D possibly TRBD1 on 5 matching bases. The ends were cut back, 0 bases at V and 6 bases at J, with 9 bases in the middle. The CDR3 covers 14 residues. Looked up from germline, CDR1 is SGHKS and CDR2 is YYEKEE (reference sequence). The CDR3: CASSLGRVDEKLFF. DNA of the CDR3: TGTGCCAGCAGCTTGGGCAGGGTTGATGAAAAACTGTTTTTT. The full variable domain, completed using reference TRBV5-5 and TRBJ1-4, is DAGVTQSPTHLIKTRGQQVTLRCSPISGHKSVSWYQQVLGQGPQFIFQYYEKEERGRGNFPDRFSARQFPNYSSELNVNALLLGDSALYLCASSLGRVDEKLFFGSGTQLSVL.

The J gene is TRBJ2-2, the V gene TRBV24-1, with TRBD2 matching 8 bases. The V and J ends lost 3 bases and 4 bases, in that order; junction bases with no gene match: 6. The CDR3 covers 16 residues. Germline V gives CDR1 KGHDR, CDR2 SFDVKD. The CDR3 region has the DNA TGTGCCACCAGTGATAACAGCGGGAGTTTCACCGGGGAGCTGTTTTTT. Protein sequence: CATSDNSGSFTGELFF.